This T cell receptor (beta chain) originates from a study of blood T cell repertoires in COVID-19. Seattle's cohort entered during active infection and was followed longitudinally. V dropped 4 bases and J dropped 5; count of bases not matched to a gene: 9. There are 15 residues in the CDR3. Germline values: CDR1 MGHRA, CDR2 YSYEKL. As processed by the authors: For nucleated cells, counts were estimated from reference gene primer amplification. The method was immunoSEQ multiplex PCR; TCRdb's version includes in-frame clones alone and lacks a portion of them. V, J and clone size are those of that table, while D and trimming were read from the DNA. Found here are approximately 500,000 clones, roughly 89% of them singletons; the top ten hold about 8%. This clone was seen only once.

The receptor was isolated from a woman aged 45 to 65 with COVID-19, enrolled during active disease. V and J are TRBV4-1 and TRBJ2-7; 9 positions agree with TRBD1. Sequenced material: peripheral blood. Here the CDR3 DNA reads TGCGCCAGCAGCCCCGGGGTGGGGACAGGGAACGAGCAGTACTTC. Translating it yields CASSPGVGTGNEQYF.